The 5 T cell receptor beta chains below come from one sample, sequenced in a study of blood T cell repertoires in COVID-19. Using immunoSEQ multiplex PCR, the repertoire was profiled, and TCRdb retains in-frame clones only, with some absent. Of 99,000 or so clones in the sample, approximately 80% were seen once. Material: peripheral blood. The origin of the receptors is a woman of 80 years or more with acute or convalescent COVID-19.

The chain links TRBV5-1 to TRBJ1-6; 9 bases map to TRBD1. The CDR3 is 15 residues long. Germline values: CDR1 SGHRS, CDR2 YFSETQ. V was clipped by 6 bases and J by 8 bases; unmatched bases: 9. The CDR3 nucleotides read TGCGCCAGCACCGAAGGGACAGGGTACGATTCACCCCTCCACTTT. Amino acid sequence: CASTEGTGYDSPLHF. The full variable domain, completed using reference TRBV5-1 and TRBJ1-6, is KAGVTQTPRYLIKTRGQQVTLSCSPISGHRSVSWYQQTPGQGLQFLFEYFSETQRNKGNFPGRFSGRQFSNSRSEMNVSTLELGDSALYLCASTEGTGYDSPLHFGNGTRLTVT.

V and J are TRBV19 and TRBJ2-7; weak D call: TRBD2 (5 bases). The germline CDR1 and CDR2 sequences are LNHDA and SQIVND (reference sequence). V dropped 8 bases and J dropped 2 bases, with 13 bases sitting between them. The CDR3 has 13 residues. The DNA of the CDR3 is TGTGCCAGTCGGGGATCCGAGACCTACGAGCAGTACTTC. It specifies CASRGSETYEQYF.

The V call is TRBV29-1, the J call TRBJ2-2, with 12 bases lining up with TRBD2. The length of the CDR3 is 14 residues. With V trimmed by 5 bases and J by 7 bases, 5 bases remained unmatched. Germline V gene lookup returns CDR1 SQVTM and CDR2 ANQGSEA. CDR3 nucleotide sequence: TGCAGCGTTTCTCGACTAGCGGGAGACGGGGAGCTGTTTTTT. It is translated as CSVSRLAGDGELFF.

This clone was detected a few times. The chain has TRBV12-5 and TRBJ2-1; 12 nucleotides match TRBD2. Germline V lookup: CDR1 LGHNT, CDR2 FRNRAP. V lost 2 bases, J lost 9 bases, and 8 bases stayed unmatched. The CDR3 loop spans 16 amino acids. CDR3 sequence reads: CASGLILAGGFSEQFF. CDR3 DNA sequence: TGTGCTAGTGGTTTGATCCTAGCGGGAGGGTTTAGTGAGCAGTTCTTC. The full variable domain, with the rest looked up from reference TRBV12-5 and TRBJ2-1, is DARVTQTPRHKVTEMGQEVTMRCQPILGHNTVFWYRQTMMQGLELLAYFRNRAPLDDSGMPKDRFSAEMPDATLATLKIQPSEPRDSAVYFCASGLILAGGFSEQFFGPGTRLTVL.

This chain uses TRBV6-2 or TRBV6-3 with TRBJ1-1; no clear D gene. CDR3 size: 12 residues. Germline assignment: CDR1 MNHEY and CDR2 SVGEGT. Deletions cut 2 bases from V and 4 bases from J, with 5 bases between. CDR3 in DNA: TGTGCCAGCAGTTACCCGAGCACTGAAGCTTTCTTT. This codes for CASSYPSTEAFF.